Presented here are 26 T cell receptor beta chains from one specimen sequenced in a study of shared clonotypes between healthy human individuals. The repertoire was sequenced with immunoSEQ multiplex PCR; TCRdb's copy has only in-frame clones and lacks some. Of nearly 1,000,000 clones in the sample, around 80% were seen once. Sequencing was carried out using memory CD4+ T cells sorted from blood. The subset: CD45RA-negative fraction. The origin of the receptors is a man younger than 35 in good health.

A note on this clone: The sample carries other DNA sequences with the same CDR3. V and J are TRBV2 and TRBJ1-2, with 9 bases fitting TRBD1. Trimming removed 6 bases from V and 5 bases from J; junction bases left unmatched: 4. This CDR3 has 13 residues. The germline V gene encodes CDR1 SNHLY and CDR2 FYNNEI. CDR3: CASRGTGIYGYTF. In DNA form, the CDR3 reads TGTGCCAGCAGGGGGACAGGGATATATGGCTACACCTTC.

For the CDR3, the DNA is TGTGCCAGCAGTTACTCGTACCCCACCGGGGAGCTGTTTTTT. Protein: CASSYSYPTGELFF. The gene calls are TRBV6-5 and TRBJ2-2; no clear D. The CDR3 length is 14 residues. V dropped 0 bases and J dropped 4 bases, with 6 bases sitting between them. Germline loops: CDR1 MNHEY, CDR2 SVGAGI.

This chain links TRBV7-9 with TRBJ1-4; the match to TRBD1 covers 8 bases. Germline CDR1 is SEHNR and CDR2 is FQNEAQ (reference sequence). After removal of 5 bases from V and 7 bases from J, the junction contained 9 bases not matched to a gene. This CDR3 is built from 15 residues. The CDR3 DNA follows: TGTGCCAGCAGCCCATGGGACAGGTTGGCTGAAAAACTGTTTTTT. This gives the protein CASSPWDRLAEKLFF.

The rearrangement links TRBV4-3 to TRBJ1-1; 7 nucleotides line up with TRBD1. The V gene end was trimmed by 1 base and the J gene end by 5 bases; junction bases not matched to a gene: 7. CDR1 is LGHNA and CDR2 is YSLEER in the germline V gene. The CDR3 is 15 residues long. Here the CDR3 reads CASSQVTGDWTEAFF. The CDR3 bases are TGCGCCAGCAGCCAAGTAACAGGGGACTGGACTGAAGCTTTCTTT.

About this clone: The same CDR3 can be traced to other DNA sequences in this sample. The chain recombines TRBV18 with TRBJ2-1; 10 bases are shared with TRBD2. The V gene's germline CDR1 is KGHSH and CDR2 LQKENI. The V gene end was trimmed by 6 bases and the J gene end by 4 bases; junction bases not matched to a gene: 9. CDR3 length equals 16 residues. Here the CDR3 DNA reads TGTGCCAGCTCGCCCACTTTAGCGGGGGGTTACAATGAGCAGTTCTTC. Translated: CASSPTLAGGYNEQFF.

V gene TRBV18 combines with J gene TRBJ2-5, with a possible D match to TRBD1 (6 bases). Germline V gene sequence: CDR1 KGHSH, CDR2 LQKENI. This CDR3 is 17 amino acids long. Trimming pared 5 bases from V and 5 bases from J, leaving 24 bases between. The CDR3 protein is CASSSGQRGVVGETQYF. CDR3 DNA: TGTGCCAGCTCATCCGGACAGCGAGGGGTTGTTGGGGAGACCCAGTACTTC.

The chain uses TRBV19 and TRBJ1-6; 8 positions agree with TRBD1. The V gene's germline CDR1 is LNHDA and CDR2 SQIVND (reference sequence). This CDR3 has 15 amino acids. V was pared by 6 bases and J by 8 bases, with 9 bases of the junction left unmatched. For the CDR3, the DNA is TGTGCCAGTAGCCACGGGGACAGGCGCGATTCACCCCTCCACTTT. As protein: CASSHGDRRDSPLHF. Using reference TRBV19 and TRBJ1-6 for the parts outside the CDR3, the full variable domain is DGGITQSPKYLFRKEGQNVTLSCEQNLNHDAMYWYRQDPGQGLRLIYYSQIVNDFQKGDIAEGYSVSREKKESFPLTVTSAQKNPTAFYLCASSHGDRRDSPLHFGNGTRLTVT.

This chain joins TRBV11-2 and TRBJ2-7; D gene uncertain. The CDR3 runs 12 residues. Trimming left V 4 bases short and J 2 bases short, with 6 bases between. Germline V gives CDR1 SGHAT, CDR2 FQNNGV. CDR3 nucleotide sequence: TGTGCCAGCAGCTCTGAGGCCTACGAGCAGTACTTC. It codes for CASSSEAYEQYF.

V is TRBV11-3 and J is TRBJ2-3; 8 bases agree with TRBD2. The CDR3 length is 16 residues. V shed 1 base, J shed 5 bases, and the junction held 8 bases outside the gene matches. Germline CDR1 reads SGHNT; CDR2 reads YENEEA. The DNA of the CDR3 is TGTGCCAGCAGCTTAGGTTCCGGGGGGGCGGTAGATACGCAGTATTTT. It translates to CASSLGSGGAVDTQYF.

This clone was observed a single time. The V call is TRBV9, the J call TRBJ2-3; TRBD2 is a possible D gene (7 bases). Germline V gives CDR1 SGDLS, CDR2 YYNGEE. The CDR3 is 17 residues long. The V end lost 4 bases, the J end lost 3 bases, and 21 bases lay between the germline ends. The CDR3 DNA is TGTGCCAGCAGCCTCAGGGAGGGGGGAAGTAGAACAGATACGCAGTATTTT. Encoded protein: CASSLREGGSRTDTQYF.

This rearrangement joins TRBV29-1 to TRBJ2-4, with D perhaps matching TRBD2 (5 bases). CDR3 length: 12 residues. The germline V gene encodes CDR1 SQVTM and CDR2 ANQGSEA. V dropped 3 bases and J dropped 7 bases, with 10 bases sitting between them. CDR3 sequence: CSVDGGENIQYF. The CDR3 nucleotides are TGCAGCGTTGATGGAGGAGAGAACATTCAGTACTTC.

The rearrangement links TRBV11-3 to TRBJ2-2; D perhaps matches TRBD2 (6 bases). The germline CDR1 and CDR2 sequences are SGHNT and YENEEA. The CDR3 has 14 residues. The V and J ends lost 0 bases and 6 bases respectively, with 8 bases between them. The DNA of the CDR3 is TGTGCCAGCAGCTTAGACGGGGGAGCCGGGGAGCTGTTTTTT. It codes for CASSLDGGAGELFF.

This sequence joins TRBV4-1 and TRBJ2-6, with 7 bases matching TRBD1. Looked up from germline, CDR1 is MGHRA and CDR2 is YSYEKL. CDR3 length: 17 residues. The J segment lost 2 bases and the V segment lost 4 bases, leaving 8 bases of the junction unmatched. The CDR3 nucleotides are TGCGCCAGCAGCCGACCCGACAGGGTACCTGGGGCCAACGTCCTGACTTTC. It yields the protein CASSRPDRVPGANVLTF.

This clone has just one count. For the CDR3, the DNA is TGTGCCAGCAGCTTAGGACAGGCCCTTCCTGGAAACACCATATATTTT. It encodes CASSLGQALPGNTIYF. The V gene is TRBV11-2, the J gene TRBJ1-3; perhaps TRBD1 as D (6 bases). CDR3 length: 16 residues. Germline loops: CDR1 SGHAT, CDR2 FQNNGV. The ends were cut back, 1 base at V and 2 bases at J, with 12 bases in the middle.

This clone has a handful of counts. This sample includes further DNA sequences coding for the same CDR3. The rearrangement joins TRBV9 to TRBJ2-1; 8 positions agree with TRBD2. The CDR3 covers 16 residues. CDR1 is SGDLS, CDR2 YYNGEE, per germline. With V trimmed by 0 bases and J by 1 base, 3 bases remained unmatched. The chain's CDR3 is CASSVGSGGSYNEQFF. The CDR3 DNA follows: TGTGCCAGCAGCGTAGGGTCGGGAGGGTCCTACAATGAGCAGTTCTTC.

V usage is TRBV7-3 and J usage is TRBJ1-6; D remains unclear. This CDR3 has 14 residues. CDR1 is SGHTA, CDR2 FQGTGA, per germline. The V end was cut by 1 base, the J end by 0 bases, with 1 base between. CDR3: CASSLSSYNSPLHF. CDR3 DNA sequence: TGTGCCAGCAGCTTAAGCTCCTATAATTCACCCCTCCACTTT.

The CDR3, as DNA: TGCGCCAGCAGCCTCGGACAGGGGAGGACGAACACTGAAGCTTTCTTT. It translates to CASSLGQGRTNTEAFF. The rearrangement uses TRBV4-1 and TRBJ1-1; 9 bases map to TRBD1. J lost 1 base, V lost 4 bases, and 7 bases had no gene match. Germline V lookup: CDR1 MGHRA, CDR2 YSYEKL. CDR3 length: 16 residues.

This rearrangement joins TRBV18 to TRBJ1-1; tentatively, D is TRBD1 (5 bases). Germline CDR1 is KGHSH and CDR2 is LQKENI. CDR3 length equals 14 residues. V gave up 4 bases and J gave up 1 base, with 10 bases separating them. CDR3 coding DNA: TGTGCCAGCTCACAGTCCAGGGAGAACACTGAAGCTTTCTTT. Protein sequence: CASSQSRENTEAFF.

The chain has TRBV5-4 and TRBJ1-1; no firm D call. The CDR3 loop spans 14 amino acids. Germline CDR1 is SGHNT and CDR2 is YYREEE (reference sequence). V dropped 4 bases and J dropped 6 bases, with 16 bases sitting between them. For the CDR3, the DNA is TGTGCCAGCAGCCCCACGGGGAGCTTCGCTGAAGCTTTCTTT. It specifies CASSPTGSFAEAFF.

The sample holds a few counts of this clone. The chain couples TRBV30 to TRBJ2-7; the D is unclear. V shed 5 bases and J shed 1 base, with 9 bases lying between them. CDR3 length: 12 amino acids. Germline values: CDR1 GTSNPN, CDR2 SVGIG (reference sequence). CDR3 sequence: CAWGKNSYEQYF. Written as DNA, the CDR3 is TGTGCCTGGGGAAAAAATTCCTACGAGCAGTACTTC.

About this clone itself: The junction departs from germline at one end; a sequencing error may be responsible. The chain joins TRBV18 to TRBJ2-7; 12 bases agree with TRBD2. The CDR3 totals 15 residues. Germline V gene sequence: CDR1 KGHSH, CDR2 LQKENI. CDR3 coding DNA: TGTGCCAGCTCACCACCGCAGACTAGCGGGAGAGGTAGGATGTTC. Protein product: CASSPPQTSGRGRMF.

This sequence joins TRBV28 and TRBJ2-7, with 8 bases lining up with TRBD1. With V trimmed by 6 bases and J by 12 bases, 16 bases remained unmatched. From germline, CDR1 is MDHEN and CDR2 SYDVKM. This CDR3 has 14 residues. The CDR3 sequence: CASRGAGGKGGRYF. The DNA of the CDR3 is TGTGCCAGCAGGGGGGCAGGGGGCAAGGGAGGACGGTACTTC.

This clone was observed once. This chain links TRBV7-8 with TRBJ1-3; D might be TRBD1 (6 bases). CDR1 is SGHVS and CDR2 is FQNEAQ in the germline V gene. CDR3 size: 16 residues. Deletions cut 2 bases from V and 7 bases from J, with 18 bases between. The CDR3 DNA reads as TGTGCCAGCAGCTTAAGGGCGCAGGGGCTAGGGAACACCATATATTTT. Translation gives CASSLRAQGLGNTIYF.

The chain has TRBV7-3 and TRBJ2-1; 11 bases match TRBD2. The CDR3 has 17 residues. V trimming: 5 bases; J trimming: 0 bases; junction bases outside the gene matches: 6. Germline CDR1 and CDR2: SGHTA and FQGTGA. For the CDR3, the DNA is TGTGCCAGCAGCCCTAGCGGGGGGTCCAGCTCCTACAATGAGCAGTTCTTC. This codes for CASSPSGGSSSYNEQFF.

This clone was detected a few times. The genes are TRBV2 and TRBJ1-3, with 7 bases identical to TRBD1. The CDR3 is made up of 14 amino acids. After removal of 8 bases from V and 4 bases from J, the junction contained 8 bases not matched to a gene. Germline CDR1 SNHLY, CDR2 FYNNEI. The CDR3 coding sequence is TGTGCCAGCTGCCCAGGGGGTGACGGAAACACCATATATTTT. Protein sequence: CASCPGGDGNTIYF. The complete variable domain, with remaining parts taken from reference TRBV2 and TRBJ1-3, reads EPEVTQTPSHQVTQMGQEVILRCVPISNHLYFYWYRQILGQKVEFLVSFYNNEISEKSEIFDDQFSVERPDGSNFTLKIRSTKLEDSAMYFCASCPGGDGNTIYFGEGSWLTVV.

Comments on this clone: Other DNA sequences in this sample translate to the same CDR3. V and J are TRBV5-6 and TRBJ2-7; tentative D call: TRBD2 (6 bases). The CDR3 extends over 13 amino acids. CDR1 SGHDT and CDR2 YYEEEE come from the germline V gene. V was trimmed by 4 bases and J by 0 bases, leaving 8 bases between them. The chain's CDR3 is CASSPGLSYEQYF. DNA for the CDR3: TGTGCCAGCAGCCCGGGACTCTCCTACGAGCAGTACTTC.